Presented here are 10 T cell receptor beta chains from one specimen sequenced in a study of blood T cell repertoires in COVID-19. Clones were read by immunoSEQ multiplex PCR, and TCRdb kept only the in-frame ones, dropping some. The sample includes 100,000 to 150,000 clones, more than 70% of them seen just once. Sequencing input: peripheral blood. Receptors were obtained from a man in his 60s with acute or convalescent COVID-19.

The genes are TRBV7-8 and TRBJ2-1; D is unclear. This CDR3 has 12 residues. The germline V and J ends were trimmed by 4 bases and 10 bases, with 11 bases remaining between them. Germline V gene data show CDR1 as SGHVS and CDR2 as FQNEAQ. CDR3 bases: TGTGCCAGCAGCTCTTCCCTTGAGGAGCAGTTCTTC. Its protein is CASSSSLEEQFF.

The chain carries TRBV30 and TRBJ1-5; possible D gene TRBD1, 6 bases. In germline, CDR1 is GTSNPN, CDR2 SVGIG (reference sequence). The CDR3 length is 13 residues. The V gene lost 3 bases and the J gene lost 6 bases, with 12 bases spanning the gap. In DNA, the CDR3 is TGTGCCTGGAGGACGGAACAGGGTCAGCCCCAGCATTTT. Its translation is CAWRTEQGQPQHF. Using reference TRBV30 and TRBJ1-5 for the parts outside the CDR3, the full variable domain is SQTIHQWPATLVQPVGSPLSLECTVEGTSNPNLYWYRQAAGRGLQLLFYSVGIGQISSEVPQNLSASRPQDRQFILSSKKLLLSDSGFYLCAWRTEQGQPQHFGDGTRLSIL.

This chain uses TRBV27 with TRBJ1-5, with TRBD1 identical over 10 bases. V trimming: 6 bases; J trimming: 6 bases; junction bases outside the gene matches: 5. This CDR3 spans 14 amino acids. Germline CDR1 and CDR2: MNHEY and SMNVEV (reference sequence). The CDR3 DNA reads as TGTGCCAGCAGGCTGACAGGGGGCAGTCAGCCCCAGCATTTT. It yields the protein CASRLTGGSQPQHF.

The chain carries TRBV29-1 and TRBJ2-1; 8 bases are a match to TRBD2. The V gene's germline CDR1 is SQVTM and CDR2 ANQGSEA. The CDR3 loop spans 14 amino acids. V dropped 1 base and J dropped 4; count of bases not matched to a gene: 3. CDR3 loop: CSVEGTSRYNEQFF. For the CDR3, the DNA is TGCAGCGTTGAAGGGACTAGCAGATACAATGAGCAGTTCTTC.

This chain uses TRBV19 with TRBJ1-5, with D unresolved. Trimming took 3 bases from V and 3 from J, leaving 3 bases between them. The CDR3 length is 12 residues. Germline V gene lookup returns CDR1 LNHDA and CDR2 SQIVND (reference sequence). The CDR3 here is CASSIYNQPQHF. The DNA for the CDR3 is TGTGCCAGTAGTATTTACAATCAGCCCCAGCATTTT.

This sequence joins TRBV14 and TRBJ2-7; D perhaps matches TRBD2 (6 bases). This CDR3 spans 16 amino acids. Deletions cut 2 bases from V and 4 bases from J, with 18 bases between. The V gene's germline CDR1 is SGHDN and CDR2 FVKESK. In DNA, the CDR3 is TGTGCCAGCAGCCAACGTCCGGGACTCCTTTTATACGAGCAGTACTTC. It is translated as CASSQRPGLLLYEQYF.

The CDR3 region is CASSPDRGTGQPQHF. CDR3 nucleotide sequence: TGTGCCAGCAGCCCCGACAGGGGGACCGGTCAGCCCCAGCATTTT. This chain connects TRBV6-5 to TRBJ1-5, with 9 bases aligning to TRBD1. The trim removed 6 bases at V and 6 bases at J, leaving 9 bases unmatched. From germline, CDR1 is MNHEY and CDR2 SVGAGI. The CDR3 is made up of 15 amino acids.

This clone has only a few counts. The chain joins TRBV30 to TRBJ1-5, with D tentatively TRBD1 (6 bases). Trimming shortened V by 0 bases and J by 2 bases, and 11 bases separated the two germline ends. The length of the CDR3 is 15 residues. In germline, CDR1 is GTSNPN, CDR2 SVGIG (reference sequence). The CDR3 DNA follows: TGTGCCTGGAGTGTTTTCGCAGGGGGCAATCAGCCCCAGCATTTT. Translated: CAWSVFAGGNQPQHF.

CDR3 coding DNA: TGTGCCAGCAGCTCATACGGACAGGACTATGGCTACACCTTC. It codes for CASSSYGQDYGYTF. This chain joins TRBV13 and TRBJ1-2; 7 bases are shared with TRBD1. V lost 4 bases to trimming and J lost 3 bases; unmatched junction nucleotides: 5. Germline values: CDR1 PRHDT, CDR2 FYEKMQ (reference sequence). CDR3 length equals 14 residues.

This clone showed up just once. J is TRBJ1-1 and V is TRBV20-1, with a weak D call TRBD1 (5 bases). This CDR3 has 14 amino acids. V was shortened by 3 bases and J by 5 bases, with 16 bases between the two germline ends. Germline CDR1 reads DFQATT; CDR2 reads SNEGSKA (reference sequence). The CDR3 spells CSASREGTGTEAFF. Here the CDR3 DNA reads TGCAGTGCTAGTAGGGAGGGGACGGGGACTGAAGCTTTCTTT.